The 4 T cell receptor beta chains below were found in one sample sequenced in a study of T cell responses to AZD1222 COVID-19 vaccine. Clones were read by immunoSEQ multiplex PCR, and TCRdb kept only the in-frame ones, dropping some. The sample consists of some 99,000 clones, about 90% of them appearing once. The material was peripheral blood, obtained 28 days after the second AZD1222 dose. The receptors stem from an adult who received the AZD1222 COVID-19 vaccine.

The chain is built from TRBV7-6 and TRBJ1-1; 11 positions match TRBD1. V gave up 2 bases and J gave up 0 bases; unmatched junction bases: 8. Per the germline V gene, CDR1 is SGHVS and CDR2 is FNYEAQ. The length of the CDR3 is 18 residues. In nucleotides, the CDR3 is TGTGCCAGCAGCTTATTCGCCGGGACAGGGGGTATGAACACTGAAGCTTTCTTT. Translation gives CASSLFAGTGGMNTEAFF.

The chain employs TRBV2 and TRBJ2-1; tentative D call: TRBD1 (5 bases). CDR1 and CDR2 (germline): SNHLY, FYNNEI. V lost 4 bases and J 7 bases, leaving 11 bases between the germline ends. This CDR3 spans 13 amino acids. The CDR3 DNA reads TGTGCCAGCAGTGCCCAGGGCCGGAATGAGCAGTTCTTC. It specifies CASSAQGRNEQFF.

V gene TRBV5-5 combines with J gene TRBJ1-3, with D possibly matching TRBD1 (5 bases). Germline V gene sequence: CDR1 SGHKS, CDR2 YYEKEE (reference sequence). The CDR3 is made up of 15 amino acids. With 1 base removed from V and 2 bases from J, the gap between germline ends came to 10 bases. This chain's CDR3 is CASSLRQGAGNTIYF. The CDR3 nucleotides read TGTGCCAGCAGCTTGCGGCAGGGAGCTGGAAACACCATATATTTT.

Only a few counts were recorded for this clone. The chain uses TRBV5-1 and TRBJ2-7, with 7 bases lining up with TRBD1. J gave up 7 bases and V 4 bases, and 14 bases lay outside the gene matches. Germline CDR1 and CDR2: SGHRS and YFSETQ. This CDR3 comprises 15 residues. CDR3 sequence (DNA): TGCGCCAGCAGCGACCGGGACAGAGGACTTAGGGAGCAGTACTTC. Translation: CASSDRDRGLREQYF.